The T cell receptor (beta chain) under discussion was sequenced for a study of identical twins. Points from the study as a whole: Cross-sectional statistics, not tracking of the same donors, supported the conclusions. Out-of-frame alpha sequences shared by twins were enriched for low generation probability.

Trimming at V came to 5 bases and at J to 1 base, leaving 5 bases not matched to a gene. Germline assignment: CDR1 SGHDN and CDR2 FVKESK. CDR3 length: 15 residues. Template switching (which added a universal primer site) was used, and cDNA carried unique molecular identifiers. TCRdb re-called the 5' RACE reads with MiXCR, one entry per CDR3 protein. This sample yields just under 650,000 distinct CDR3 sequences, of which just over 7% are seen a single time; 1.5% to 2% belongs to the top ten. This clonotype has at least ten counts. Its antigen is unknown. The data were also submitted as part of a second study, on yellow fever vaccine responses in identical twins.

The sequence came from a woman aged 18-30 years in good health. The rearrangement joins TRBV14 to TRBJ1-1; 9 bases line up with TRBD1. The sample taken for sequencing was PBMCs. CDR3 sequence: CASSAPGQGNTEAFF. CDR3 DNA sequence: TGTGCCAGCAGCGCCCCGGGACAGGGGAACACTGAAGCTTTCTTT.